The source of this T cell receptor beta chain is a study of T cells expressing NK-cell markers. For each CDR3 protein, TCRdb gives one entry from its re-call of the 5' RACE reads, without DNA. Seen in this sample are some 390,000 distinct CDR3 sequences; the ten most common clones hold 9.5% to 12%. The specimen was blood T cells: a sorted CD56 or NKG2C T cell subset, CD4+ or CD8+ T cells, or bulk PBMC T cells (not recorded which). This sequence was found in a woman between 45 and 60 years old in good health.

This chain's CDR3 is CASSLAGGLAGGTRSYNEQFF. V is TRBV7-2 and J is TRBJ2-1; the TCRdb D gene call, TRBD2, has no DNA to confirm it. The CDR3 totals 21 residues. The germline gives CDR1 SGHTA, CDR2 FQGNSA.